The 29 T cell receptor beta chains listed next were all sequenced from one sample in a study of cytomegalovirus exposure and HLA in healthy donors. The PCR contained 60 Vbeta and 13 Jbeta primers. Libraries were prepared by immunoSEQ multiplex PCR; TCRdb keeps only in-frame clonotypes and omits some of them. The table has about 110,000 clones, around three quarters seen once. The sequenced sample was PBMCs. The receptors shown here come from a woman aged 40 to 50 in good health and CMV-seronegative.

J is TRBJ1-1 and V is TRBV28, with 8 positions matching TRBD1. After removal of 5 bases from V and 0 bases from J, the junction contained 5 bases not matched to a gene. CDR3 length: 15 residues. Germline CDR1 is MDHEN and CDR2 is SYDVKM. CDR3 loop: CASSTWTGMNTEAFF. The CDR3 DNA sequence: TGTGCCAGCAGTACGTGGACAGGGATGAACACTGAAGCTTTCTTT.

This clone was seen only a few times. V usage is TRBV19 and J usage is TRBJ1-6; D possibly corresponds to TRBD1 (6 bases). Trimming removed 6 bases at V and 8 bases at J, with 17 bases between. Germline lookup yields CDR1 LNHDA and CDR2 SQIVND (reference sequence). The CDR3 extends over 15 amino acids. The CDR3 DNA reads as TGTGCCAGTAGAGGGCTAGGGACATCGGATTCACCCCTCCACTTT. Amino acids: CASRGLGTSDSPLHF.

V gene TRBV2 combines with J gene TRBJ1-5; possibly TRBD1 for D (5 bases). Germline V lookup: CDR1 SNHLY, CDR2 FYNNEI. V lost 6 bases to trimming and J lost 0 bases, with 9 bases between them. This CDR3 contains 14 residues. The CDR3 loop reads CASRQGNSNQPQHF. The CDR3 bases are TGTGCCAGCAGGCAGGGTAATAGCAATCAGCCCCAGCATTTT.

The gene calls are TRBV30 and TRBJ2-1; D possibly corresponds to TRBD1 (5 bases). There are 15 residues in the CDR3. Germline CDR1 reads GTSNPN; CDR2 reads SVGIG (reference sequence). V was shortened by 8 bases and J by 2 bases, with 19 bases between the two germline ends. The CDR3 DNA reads TGTGCCGGTGGCTCGACAGAGAAACCCTACAATGAGCAGTTCTTC. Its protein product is CAGGSTEKPYNEQFF.

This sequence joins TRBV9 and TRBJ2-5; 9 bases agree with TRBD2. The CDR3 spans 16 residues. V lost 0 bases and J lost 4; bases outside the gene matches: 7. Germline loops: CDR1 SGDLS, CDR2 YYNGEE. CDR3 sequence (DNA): TGTGCCAGCAGCGTAGGAGTGCGGGGGGGCGGAGAGACCCAGTACTTC. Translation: CASSVGVRGGGETQYF.

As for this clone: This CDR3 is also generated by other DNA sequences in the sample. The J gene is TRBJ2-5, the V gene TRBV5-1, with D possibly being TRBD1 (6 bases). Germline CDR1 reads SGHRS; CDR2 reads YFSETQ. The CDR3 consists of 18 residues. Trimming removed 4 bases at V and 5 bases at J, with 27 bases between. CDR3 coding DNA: TGCGCCAGCAGCCAGGGGCCTAGTGGGAGAGGGGCGTGGGAGACCCAGTACTTC. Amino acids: CASSQGPSGRGAWETQYF.

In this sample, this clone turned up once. The CDR3 reads CASSLGGLDTQYF. CDR3 coding DNA: TGTGCCAGCAGTTTGGGGGGGCTAGATACGCAGTATTTT. The J gene is TRBJ2-3, the V gene TRBV28, with D possibly matching TRBD2 (7 bases). V lost 3 bases and J 5 bases, leaving 9 bases between the germline ends. In germline, CDR1 is MDHEN, CDR2 SYDVKM. The CDR3 totals 13 residues.

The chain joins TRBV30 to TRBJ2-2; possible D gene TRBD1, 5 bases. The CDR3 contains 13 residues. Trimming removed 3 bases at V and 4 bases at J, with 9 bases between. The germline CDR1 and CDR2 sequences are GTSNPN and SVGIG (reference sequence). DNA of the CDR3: TGTGCCTGGAGAGGCAGGGTCACCGGGGAGCTGTTTTTT. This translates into CAWRGRVTGELFF.

CDR3 nucleotides: TGTGCCAGCAGGTGGACAGGTGGAATCTATGGCTACACCTTC. Its translation is CASRWTGGIYGYTF. J is TRBJ1-2 and V is TRBV11-2, with 7 bases identical to TRBD1. V trimming: 6 bases; J trimming: 4 bases; junction bases outside the gene matches: 8. CDR1 is SGHAT and CDR2 is FQNNGV in the germline V gene. The CDR3 has 14 amino acids.

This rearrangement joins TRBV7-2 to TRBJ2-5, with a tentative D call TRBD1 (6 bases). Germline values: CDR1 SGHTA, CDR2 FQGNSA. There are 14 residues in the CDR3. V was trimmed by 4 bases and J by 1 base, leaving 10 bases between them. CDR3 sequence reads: CASSYEDSQETQYF. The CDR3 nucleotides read TGTGCCAGCAGCTACGAGGACAGCCAAGAGACCCAGTACTTC. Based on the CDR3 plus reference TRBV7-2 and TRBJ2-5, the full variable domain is GAGVSQSPSNKVTEKGKDVELRCDPISGHTALYWYRQSLGQGLEFLIYFQGNSAPDKSGLPSDRFSAERTGGSVSTLTIQRTQQEDSAVYLCASSYEDSQETQYFGPGTRLLVL.

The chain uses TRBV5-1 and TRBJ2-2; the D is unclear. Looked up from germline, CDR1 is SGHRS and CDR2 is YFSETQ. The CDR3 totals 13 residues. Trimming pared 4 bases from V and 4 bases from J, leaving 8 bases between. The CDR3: CASSLPPTGELFF. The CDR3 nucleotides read TGCGCCAGCAGCCTACCCCCCACCGGGGAGCTGTTTTTT.

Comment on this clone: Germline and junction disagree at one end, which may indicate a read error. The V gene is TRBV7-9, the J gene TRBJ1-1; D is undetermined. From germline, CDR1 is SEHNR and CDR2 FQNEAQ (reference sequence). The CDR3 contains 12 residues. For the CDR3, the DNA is TGTTCCAGCAGCTATTCCTTCTCTGAAGCTTTCTTT. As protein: CSSSYSFSEAFF. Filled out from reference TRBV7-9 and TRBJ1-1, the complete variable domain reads DTGVSQNPRHKITKRGQNVTFRCDPISEHNRLYWYRQTLGQGPEFLTYFQNEAQLEKSRLLSDRFSAERPKGSFSTLEIQRTEQGDSAMYLCSSSYSFSEAFFGQGTRLTVV.

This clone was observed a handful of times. CDR3 nucleotides: TGTGCCAGCAGCTTGGACGGAGATACGCAGTATTTT. Translation gives CASSLDGDTQYF. The rearrangement links TRBV5-4 to TRBJ2-3; D not resolved. This CDR3 region has 12 residues. V lost 0 bases to trimming and J lost 5 bases, with 4 bases between them. Germline CDR1 is SGHNT and CDR2 is YYREEE (reference sequence).

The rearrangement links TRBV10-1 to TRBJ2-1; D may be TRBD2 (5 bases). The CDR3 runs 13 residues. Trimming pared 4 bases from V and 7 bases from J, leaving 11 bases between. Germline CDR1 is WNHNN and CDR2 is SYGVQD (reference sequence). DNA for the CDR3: TGCGCCAGCAGTGGAGGCGGGTCGAATGAGCAGTTCTTC. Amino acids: CASSGGGSNEQFF.

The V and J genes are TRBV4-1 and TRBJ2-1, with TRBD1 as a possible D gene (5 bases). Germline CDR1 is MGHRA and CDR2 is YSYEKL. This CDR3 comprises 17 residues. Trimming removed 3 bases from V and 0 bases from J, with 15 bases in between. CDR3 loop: CASSQEQALSSYNEQFF. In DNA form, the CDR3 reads TGCGCCAGCAGCCAGGAACAGGCGCTGAGCTCCTACAATGAGCAGTTCTTC.

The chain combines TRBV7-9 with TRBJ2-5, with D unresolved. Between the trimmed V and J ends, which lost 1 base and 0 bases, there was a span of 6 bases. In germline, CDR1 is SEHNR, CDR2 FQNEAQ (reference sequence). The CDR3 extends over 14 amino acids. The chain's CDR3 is CASSLVQDQETQYF. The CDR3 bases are TGTGCCAGCAGCTTAGTCCAGGACCAAGAGACCCAGTACTTC.

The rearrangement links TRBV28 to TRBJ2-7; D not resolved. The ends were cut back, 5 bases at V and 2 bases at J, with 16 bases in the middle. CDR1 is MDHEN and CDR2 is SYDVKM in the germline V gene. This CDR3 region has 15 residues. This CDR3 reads CASSPPAVLPYEQYF. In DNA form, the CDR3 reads TGTGCCAGCAGTCCCCCGGCGGTGCTCCCCTACGAGCAGTACTTC.

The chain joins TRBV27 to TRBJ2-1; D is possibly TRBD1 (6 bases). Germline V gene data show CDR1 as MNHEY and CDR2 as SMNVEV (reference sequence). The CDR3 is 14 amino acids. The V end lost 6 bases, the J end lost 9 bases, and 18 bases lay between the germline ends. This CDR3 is CASSPASTGTEQFF. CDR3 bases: TGTGCCAGCAGCCCCGCCTCCACAGGGACTGAGCAGTTCTTC.

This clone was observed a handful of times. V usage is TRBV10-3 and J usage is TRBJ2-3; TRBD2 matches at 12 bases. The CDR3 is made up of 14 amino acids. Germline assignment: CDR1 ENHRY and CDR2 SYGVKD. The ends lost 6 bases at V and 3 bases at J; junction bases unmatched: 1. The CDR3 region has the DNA TGTGCCATCAGAACTAGCGGGGGGACAGATACGCAGTATTTT. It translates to CAIRTSGGTDTQYF.

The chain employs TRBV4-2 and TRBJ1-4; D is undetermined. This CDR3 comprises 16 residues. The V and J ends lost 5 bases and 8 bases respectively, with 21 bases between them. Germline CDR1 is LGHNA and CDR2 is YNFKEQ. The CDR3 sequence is CASSTWWSQGREKLFF. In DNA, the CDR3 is TGTGCCAGCAGCACATGGTGGAGCCAAGGTCGGGAAAAACTGTTTTTT.

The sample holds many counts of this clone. The CDR3 coding sequence is TGTGCCAGCAGTTACTCTGGGCGTGAAGCTTTCTTT. Protein sequence: CASSYSGREAFF. The chain links TRBV6-6 to TRBJ1-1; no clear D gene. The CDR3 loop spans 12 amino acids. Germline-derived CDR1 and CDR2 are MNHNY and SVGAGI (reference sequence). V gave up 0 bases and J gave up 7 bases, with 6 bases separating them.

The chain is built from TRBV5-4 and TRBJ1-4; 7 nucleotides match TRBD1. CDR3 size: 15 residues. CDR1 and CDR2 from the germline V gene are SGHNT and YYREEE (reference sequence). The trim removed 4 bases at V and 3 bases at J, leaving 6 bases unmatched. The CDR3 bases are TGTGCCAGCAGCCCTGACAGGGCTTCTAATGAAAAACTGTTTTTT. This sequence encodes CASSPDRASNEKLFF.

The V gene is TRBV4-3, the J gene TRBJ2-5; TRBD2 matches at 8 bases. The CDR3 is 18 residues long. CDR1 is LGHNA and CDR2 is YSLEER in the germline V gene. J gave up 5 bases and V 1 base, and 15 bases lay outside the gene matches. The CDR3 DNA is TGCGCCAGCAGCCAAGGATTGACTAGCGAGGCTCCGGGGGAGACCCAGTACTTC. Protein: CASSQGLTSEAPGETQYF.

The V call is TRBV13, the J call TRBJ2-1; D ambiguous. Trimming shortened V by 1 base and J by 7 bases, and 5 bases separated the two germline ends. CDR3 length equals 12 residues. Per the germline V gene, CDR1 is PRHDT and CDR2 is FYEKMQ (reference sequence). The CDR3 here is CASSLDTNEQFF. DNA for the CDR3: TGTGCCAGCAGCTTAGACACGAATGAGCAGTTCTTC.

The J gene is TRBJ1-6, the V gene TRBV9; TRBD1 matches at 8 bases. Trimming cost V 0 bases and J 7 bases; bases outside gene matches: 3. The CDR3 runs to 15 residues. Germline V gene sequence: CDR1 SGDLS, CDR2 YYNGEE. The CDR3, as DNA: TGTGCCAGCAGCGTAGTCTCAGGGGGCAATTCACCCCTCCACTTT. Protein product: CASSVVSGGNSPLHF. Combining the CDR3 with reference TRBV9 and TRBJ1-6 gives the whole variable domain DSGVTQTPKHLITATGQRVTLRCSPRSGDLSVYWYQQSLDQGLQFLIQYYNGEERAKGNILERFSAQQFPDLHSELNLSSLELGDSALYFCASSVVSGGNSPLHFGNGTRLTVT.

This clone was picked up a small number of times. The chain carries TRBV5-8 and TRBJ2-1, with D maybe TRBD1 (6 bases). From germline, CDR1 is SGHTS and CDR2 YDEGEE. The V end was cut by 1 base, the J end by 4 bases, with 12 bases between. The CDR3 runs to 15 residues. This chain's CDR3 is CASSLYDRNYNEQFF. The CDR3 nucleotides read TGTGCCAGCAGCTTGTATGACAGGAATTACAATGAGCAGTTCTTC. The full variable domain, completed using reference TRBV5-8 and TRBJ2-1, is EAGVTQSPTHLIKTRGQQATLRCSPISGHTSVYWYQQALGLGLQFLLWYDEGEERNRGNFPPRFSGRQFPNYSSELNVNALELEDSALYLCASSLYDRNYNEQFFGPGTRLTVL.

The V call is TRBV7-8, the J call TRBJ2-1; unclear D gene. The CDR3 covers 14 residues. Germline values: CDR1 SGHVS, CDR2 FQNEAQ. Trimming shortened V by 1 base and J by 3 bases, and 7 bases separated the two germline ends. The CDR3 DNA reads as TGTGCCAGCAGCTTAGGTTCCAGCTACAATGAGCAGTTCTTC. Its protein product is CASSLGSSYNEQFF. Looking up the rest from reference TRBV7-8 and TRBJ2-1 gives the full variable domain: GAGVSQSPRYKVAKRGQDVALRCDPISGHVSLFWYQQALGQGPEFLTYFQNEAQLDKSGLPSDRFFAERPEGSVSTLKIQRTQQEDSAVYLCASSLGSSYNEQFFGPGTRLTVL.

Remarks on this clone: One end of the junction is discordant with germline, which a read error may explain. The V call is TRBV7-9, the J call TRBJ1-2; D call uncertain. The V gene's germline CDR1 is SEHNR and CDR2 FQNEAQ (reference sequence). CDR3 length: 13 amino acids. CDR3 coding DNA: TGTTCCAGCAGCTTAGCACGGGGATATGGCTACACCTTC. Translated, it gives CSSSLARGYGYTF.

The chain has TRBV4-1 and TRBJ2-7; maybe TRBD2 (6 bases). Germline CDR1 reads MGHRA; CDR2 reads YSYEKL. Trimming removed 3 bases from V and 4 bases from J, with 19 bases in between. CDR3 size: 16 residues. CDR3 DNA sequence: TGCGCCAGCAGCCACGATGGAACTGGCGGGAAGTACGAGCAGTACTTC. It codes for CASSHDGTGGKYEQYF.